Below, 9 T cell receptor beta chains from the same sample are listed, as sequenced in a study of cytomegalovirus exposure and HLA in healthy donors. The PCR contained 60 Vbeta and 13 Jbeta primers. The assay was immunoSEQ multiplex PCR, and TCRdb's table has in-frame clones only and misses some. Of some 41,000 clones listed, 68% are singletons. Material for sequencing was PBMCs. Every receptor here comes from a man aged 40-55 years in good health and CMV-seronegative.

The chain couples TRBV4-2 to TRBJ2-1, with 13 bases fitting TRBD2. Germline loops: CDR1 LGHNA, CDR2 YNFKEQ. The junction had 7 bases not matched to a gene; V was cut back by 3 bases and J by 8 bases. CDR3 length: 16 residues. CDR3 in amino acids: CASSQAGTSGKYEQFF. In DNA form, the CDR3 reads TGTGCCAGCAGCCAGGCCGGGACTAGCGGGAAATATGAGCAGTTCTTC.

The chain recombines TRBV7-2 with TRBJ2-3, with 8 bases matching TRBD2. Unmatched junction bases numbered 14, after V lost 3 bases and J lost 0 bases. There are 19 residues in the CDR3. CDR1 is SGHTA, CDR2 FQGNSA, per germline. This chain's CDR3 is CASSFWVAGLNPSTDTQYF. CDR3 DNA sequence: TGTGCCAGCAGCTTTTGGGTAGCGGGGCTCAATCCTAGCACAGATACGCAGTATTTT.

With regard to this clone: Within the sample, other DNA sequences also encode this same CDR3. The CDR3: CASSVAGDTQYF. CDR3 DNA: TGTGCCAGCAGCGTTGCCGGGGATACGCAGTATTTT. V gene TRBV9 combines with J gene TRBJ2-3; D not resolved. CDR3 length: 12 residues. Germline V gene data show CDR1 as SGDLS and CDR2 as YYNGEE. V lost 2 bases and J lost 6, with 7 bases in between.

V gene TRBV6-1 combines with J gene TRBJ1-6, with D possibly being TRBD1 (5 bases). The CDR3 is 14 amino acids. CDR1 and CDR2 from the germline V gene are MNHNS and SASEGT. The V gene lost 8 bases and the J gene lost 2 bases, with 10 bases spanning the gap. The CDR3 region is CASCQGPYNSPLHF. The CDR3 region has the DNA TGTGCCAGCTGCCAGGGCCCCTATAATTCACCCCTCCACTTT.

The rearrangement links TRBV30 to TRBJ1-5; 7 bases map to TRBD1. Trimming at V came to 7 bases and at J to 7 bases, leaving 7 bases not matched to a gene. The CDR3 sequence is 12 residues long. Germline V gene lookup returns CDR1 GTSNPN and CDR2 SVGIG (reference sequence). Here the CDR3 reads CALQGPGQPQHF. The CDR3 DNA is TGTGCCTTACAGGGGCCCGGACAGCCCCAGCATTTT.

The chain has TRBV11-2 and TRBJ2-1; D perhaps matches TRBD2 (6 bases). Germline V gene lookup returns CDR1 SGHAT and CDR2 FQNNGV. V gave up 1 base and J gave up 0 bases, with 7 bases separating them. This CDR3 comprises 15 residues. DNA of the CDR3: TGTGCCAGCAGCTTAGTAGCGGTCTCCTACAATGAGCAGTTCTTC. It yields the protein CASSLVAVSYNEQFF.

The rearrangement uses TRBV5-1 and TRBJ2-5, with 9 positions matching TRBD1. The CDR3 totals 16 residues. Germline CDR1 SGHRS, CDR2 YFSETQ. The V gene end was trimmed by 0 bases and the J gene end by 5 bases; junction bases not matched to a gene: 8. The CDR3 sequence is CASSLEGTGIGETQYF. The DNA for the CDR3 is TGCGCCAGCAGCTTGGAGGGGACAGGGATCGGGGAGACCCAGTACTTC.

This clone was seen a handful of times. This rearrangement joins TRBV4-3 to TRBJ2-1, with TRBD2 matching 9 bases. The V and J ends lost 1 base and 9 bases, in that order; junction bases with no gene match: 13. CDR1 is LGHNA and CDR2 is YSLEER in the germline V gene. The CDR3 consists of 17 residues. CDR3 nucleotides: TGCGCCAGCAGCCAAGTGTCCGTAGCGGGGGCCGGGGGTGAGCAGTTCTTC. Its protein product is CASSQVSVAGAGGEQFF.

The J gene is TRBJ1-2, the V gene TRBV30; D might be TRBD1 (5 bases). V lost 0 bases, J lost 11 bases, and 13 bases lay in between. Germline-derived CDR1 and CDR2 are GTSNPN and SVGIG (reference sequence). The CDR3 extends over 12 amino acids. CDR3 region: CAWSVGTLGYTF. CDR3 sequence (DNA): TGTGCCTGGAGTGTAGGGACTCTTGGTTACACCTTC.